What follows are 18 T cell receptor beta chains derived from one specimen sequenced in a study of tumor-infiltrating lymphocytes in primary liver carcinoma. Constant-region priming of 500 to 550 ng total RNA yielded TCR beta cDNA. Slightly modified ARM-PCR, run as three nested multiplex PCR rounds, produced the TCR beta libraries. TRBV1-TRBV30 forward and Cbeta reverse primers drove the first two roughly 10-cycle rounds. TCRdb independently ran MiXCR on the multiplex PCR reads; one entry per CDR3 protein. Altogether 300,000 to 400,000 distinct CDR3 sequences are present, roughly 61% being singletons, with the ten largest covering about 6%. They got blood RNA out of unsorted whole blood and also pulled out germline DNA. The source material was peripheral blood. The receptors stem from a man aged 40-49 years with primary liver carcinoma and hepatitis B virus infection.

This chain uses TRBV28 with TRBJ1-5; D is undetermined. The CDR3 has 12 amino acids. Germline values: CDR1 MDHEN, CDR2 SYDVKM. Trimming removed 7 bases at V and 5 bases at J, with 9 bases between. The DNA of the CDR3 is TGTGCCAGCAACGTTTTGGATCAGCCCCAGCATTTT. Its protein product is CASNVLDQPQHF.

This chain links TRBV4-3 with TRBJ1-3; 9 nucleotides line up with TRBD1. J was trimmed by 2 bases and V by 1 base; bases with no gene match: 9. CDR1 is LGHNA and CDR2 is YSLEER in the germline V gene. The CDR3 totals 18 residues. For the CDR3, the DNA is TGCGCCAGCAGCCAAGTAACCGGGACAGGGTCGACTGGAAACACCATATATTTT. Encoded protein: CASSQVTGTGSTGNTIYF.

This clonotype was seen many times. The chain uses TRBV6-5 and TRBJ2-5; D gene uncertain. The CDR3 is 14 amino acids. Trimming took off 11 bases at V and 1 base at J, with 17 bases between the two ends. Looked up from germline, CDR1 is MNHEY and CDR2 is SVGAGI. The CDR3 sequence: CALPGGTAQETQYF. The CDR3 DNA is TGTGCCCTCCCAGGCGGCACGGCCCAAGAGACCCAGTACTTC.

Notes on this clonotype: A junction end diverges from the germline sequence, so it may reflect a read error. The chain is built from TRBV11-2 and TRBJ2-5; D remains unclear. Germline V gene lookup returns CDR1 SGHAT and CDR2 FQNNGV. CDR3 length: 14 residues. This CDR3 reads CGSSPQFGKETQYF. CDR3 nucleotide sequence: TGTGGCAGCAGCCCGCAGTTCGGCAAAGAGACCCAGTACTTC.

Points on this clonotype: A much larger clone differs from this one at a single base, so this may be a read error. CDR3 DNA sequence: TGTGCCAGCAGTTCATTCGGTTCTGGCTCTGGGGCCAACGTCCTGACTTTC. Its translation: CASSSFGSGSGANVLTF. J is TRBJ2-6 and V is TRBV6-5; D unclear. The germline V gene has CDR1 MNHEY and CDR2 SVGAGI. The CDR3 runs to 17 residues. The ends were cut back, 4 bases at V and 0 bases at J, with 13 bases in the middle.

On this clonotype: It may be a read error: a sequence one base away is much more abundant. The chain is built from TRBV6-5 and TRBJ1-3; D gene uncertain. Germline V gene lookup returns CDR1 MNHEY and CDR2 SVGAGI. The CDR3 sequence is 13 residues long. CDR3 sequence: CASKRSSGNAIYF. The DNA for the CDR3 is TGTGCCAGCAAACGATCCTCTGGAAACGCCATATATTTT.

Worth noting for this clonotype: Without the conserved terminal phenylalanine or tryptophan, this CDR3 likely stems from a read error. The CDR3 loop is CVSSLDPTGYYEQYY. DNA of the CDR3: TGTGTCAGCAGCTTAGACCCTACAGGTTACTACGAGCAGTACTAC. This chain connects TRBV11-2 to TRBJ2-7, with D tentatively TRBD1 (5 bases). Germline loops: CDR1 SGHAT, CDR2 FQNNGV. This CDR3 is 15 amino acids long.

The rearrangement joins TRBV28 to TRBJ2-2; maybe TRBD1 (5 bases). The length of the CDR3 is 14 residues. Germline V gene data show CDR1 as MDHEN and CDR2 as SYDVKM. Trimming pared 11 bases from V and 5 bases from J, leaving 18 bases between. The DNA for the CDR3 is TGTGCCGCGGCGGTTGCAGGGCCGACCGGGGAGCTGTTTTTT. Translating it yields CAAAVAGPTGELFF.

Turning to this clonotype: The conserved final phenylalanine or tryptophan is absent from the CDR3, which likely points to a read error. The chain employs TRBV11-1 and TRBJ1-1; 7 positions agree with TRBD1. J gave up 2 bases and V 8 bases, and 11 bases lay outside the gene matches. The germline V gene has CDR1 SGHAT and CDR2 FQDESV (reference sequence). This CDR3 has 15 amino acids. The CDR3 DNA is TGTGCCAGCGGCGAAACAGGGGCGGATAACACTGAAGCTTTCTTA. Translated: CASGETGADNTEAFL.

This clonotype was seen a handful of times. The chain has TRBV28 and TRBJ2-2; 7 bases are shared with TRBD1. The germline V gene encodes CDR1 MDHEN and CDR2 SYDVKM. Unmatched junction bases numbered 9, after V lost 4 bases and J lost 7 bases. This CDR3 spans 15 amino acids. Here the CDR3 reads CASSYLGGWFGELFF. The CDR3 DNA sequence: TGTGCCAGCAGTTATTTAGGGGGCTGGTTCGGGGAGCTGTTTTTT.

This clonotype was seen just once. A read error is possible here, since a much larger clone lies one base away. The chain uses TRBV10-3 and TRBJ1-1; D is undetermined. Germline CDR1 reads ENHRY; CDR2 reads SYGVKD. The CDR3 totals 14 residues. The CDR3 loop is CASSNARWQSEAFF. CDR3 DNA sequence: TGTGCCAGCAGTAATGCCAGGTGGCAGAGTGAAGCTTTCTTT.

Concerning this clonotype itself: Since the CDR3 does not end with the conserved phenylalanine or tryptophan, this likely comes from a read error. The gene calls are TRBV6-1 and TRBJ2-7; D not certain. Per germline, CDR1 MNHNS and CDR2 SASEGT. The CDR3 sequence is 13 residues long. The CDR3 is CDSSVERSYEQYL. CDR3 bases: TGTGACAGCAGTGTCGAGCGATCCTACGAGCAGTACCTC.

The chain combines TRBV29-1 with TRBJ2-1; D is undetermined. The V end was cut by 8 bases, the J end by 8 bases, with 16 bases between. CDR1 is SQVTM, CDR2 ANQGSEA, per germline. This CDR3 is built from 12 residues. In DNA form, the CDR3 reads TGCAGCTCGATTTCCCCAAACGATGAGCAGTTCTTC. This sequence encodes CSSISPNDEQFF.

The chain recombines TRBV6-5 with TRBJ1-5, with TRBD1 matching over 9 bases. The junction had 6 bases not matched to a gene; V was cut back by 10 bases and J by 2 bases. CDR1 MNHEY and CDR2 SVGAGI come from the germline V gene. The CDR3 totals 14 residues. CDR3 sequence reads: CANRGQAGNQPQHF. In nucleotides, the CDR3 is TGTGCCAACAGGGGGCAGGCGGGCAATCAGCCCCAGCATTTT.

Turning to this clonotype: A read error may be the cause here, since a much bigger clone is one base away. The V and J genes are TRBV29-1 and TRBJ2-7, with 12 bases lining up with TRBD1. This CDR3 is 13 amino acids long. Germline V gene lookup returns CDR1 SQVTM and CDR2 ANQGSEA. The CDR3 nucleotides read TGCAGCGTGGAGGGACAGGGGGCAGGCGAGCAGTGCTTC. Translation: CSVEGQGAGEQCF.

Regarding this clonotype: With a much larger clone just one base away, this may be a read error. The J gene is TRBJ2-3, the V gene TRBV12-3 or TRBV12-4, with D tentatively TRBD2 (6 bases). There are 14 residues in the CDR3. In DNA, the CDR3 is TGTTCCAGCCAACCCGGGACTAGCACAGATACGCAGTATTTT. It is translated as CSSQPGTSTDTQYF.

This clonotype came up many times. The chain combines TRBV11-1 with TRBJ2-7; D remains ambiguous. The germline V gene encodes CDR1 SGHAT and CDR2 FQDESV (reference sequence). The CDR3 has 13 residues. Trimming pared 3 bases from V and 3 bases from J, leaving 9 bases between. Here the CDR3 reads CASSLGRFYEQYF. The CDR3 region has the DNA TGTGCCAGCAGCTTGGGCAGGTTCTACGAGCAGTACTTC.

With regard to this clonotype: A clone one base away is much larger, so this may be a read error. The chain has TRBV6-2 or TRBV6-3 and TRBJ2-7; 9 bases are shared with TRBD1. From germline, CDR1 is MNHEY and CDR2 SVGEGT. This CDR3 comprises 14 residues. The chain's CDR3 is CVSRWTGESYEQYF. CDR3 sequence (DNA): TGTGTCAGCAGGTGGACAGGGGAATCCTACGAGCAGTACTTC.